Given below is one T cell receptor beta chain in context. Sequencing used immunoSEQ multiplex PCR; TCRdb keeps in-frame clones, though not all of them. The table shows roughly 68,000 clones, with around 93% occurring only once. This CDR3 is 16 amino acids long. From germline, CDR1 is SGHDT and CDR2 YYEEEE. V was pared by 0 bases and J by 4 bases, with 16 bases between. This entry comes from a study of OX40 agonist ivuxolimab in advanced cancers. This specimen was CD4+ or CD8+ T cells sorted from blood, taken in a trial of the OX40 agonist ivuxolimab. The source is an adult with an advanced solid tumor such as melanoma, head and neck, liver or kidney cancer. V gene TRBV5-6 combines with J gene TRBJ1-2; D is perhaps TRBD1 (6 bases). DNA of the CDR3: TGTGCCAGCAGCTTGGAAGGGGGGACGCGCAGCTATGGCTACACCTTC. Translating gives CASSLEGGTRSYGYTF.